This T cell receptor (beta chain) was sequenced for a study of OX40 agonist ivuxolimab in advanced cancers. Whole-study context: The patients' treatment was ivuxolimab, an agonistic anti-OX40 (CD134) antibody.

The CDR3 extends over 16 amino acids. V lost 4 bases and J 7 bases, leaving 20 bases between the germline ends. In germline, CDR1 is MGHRA, CDR2 YSYEKL. TCRdb's table, derived via immunoSEQ multiplex PCR, lists solely in-frame clones and lacks some. The data hold about 65,000 clones, with around 90% observed a single time. General study results and limits: In the 0.1 to 3.0 mg/kg range, CD4+ and CD8+ blood T cells had expanded clonally by week 6.

Concerning this clone: What it binds is unknown.

The source is an adult with an advanced solid tumor such as melanoma, head and neck, liver or kidney cancer. The chain carries TRBV4-1 and TRBJ2-1; the D gene is possibly TRBD2 (5 bases). The starting material was CD4+ or CD8+ T cells sorted from blood, obtained in a trial of the OX40 agonist ivuxolimab. In DNA, the CDR3 is TGCGCCAGCAGCCCCTTTACTAGGGCCCGGGGTAATGAGCAGTTCTTC. It is translated as CASSPFTRARGNEQFF.